The source of this T cell receptor beta chain is a study of identical twins. Notes on the study in general: Compared with models, monozygotic twins showed more out-of-frame TCR alpha sharing. Whereas memory repertoires showed no such difference, abundant cord blood beta clonotypes carried fewer insertions. It was possible that invariant MAIT and iNKT cells partly confounded the zero-insertion analyses.

TCRdb fed the 5' RACE reads into MiXCR, producing one record per CDR3 protein. In the table there are under 250,000 distinct CDR3 sequences, around 9.6% of which are singletons. This clonotype was seen a handful of times. Antigen unknown. The V end was cut by 10 bases, the J end by 6 bases, with 13 bases between. The germline V gene has CDR1 LGHDT and CDR2 YNNKEL (reference sequence). The CDR3 covers 13 residues. The specimen was memory (CD45RO+) T cells sorted from blood. The sequence derives from a woman aged 18 to 35 in good health. The V and J genes are TRBV3-1 and TRBJ1-6; D is ambiguous. CDR3 nucleotide sequence: TGTGCCACCGCCCTATACAGTAATTCACCCCTCCACTTT. Translation gives CATALYSNSPLHF. Supplemented by reference TRBV3-1 and TRBJ1-6, the full variable domain reads DTAVSQTPKYLVTQMGNDKSIKCEQNLGHDTMYWYKQDSKKFLKIMFSYNNKELIINETVPNRFSPKSPDKAHLNLHINSLELGDSAVYFCATALYSNSPLHFGNGTRLTVT.